This T cell receptor beta chain derives from a study of shared clonotypes between healthy human individuals. Study findings and constraints: Clonotypes that were shared across a few donors made up 4.5% to 5% of naive CD4 clonotypes. What naive subsets generally showed was a larger estimated richness than memory subsets showed. Deeper or shallower sequencing was expected to change how clonotypes are shared among donors.

V dropped 6 bases and J dropped 2 bases, with 14 bases sitting between them. The V gene's germline CDR1 is MRHNA and CDR2 SNTAGT. CDR3 length equals 15 residues. Deep-level running was used for the assay. Only in-frame clones appear in the TCRdb table, and some are missing; sequencing was by immunoSEQ multiplex PCR. The sample gives about 1.1 million clones, 60% to 80% of which show up once; approximately 0.95% is in the top ten. To note about this clone: No antigen is known for it.

Sequencing was carried out using memory CD4+ T cells from PBMCs. The subset is: CD45RA-negative fraction. This clonotype was sampled from a man aged 18 to 35 in good health. Some clones in this sample may be carry-over from other donors' samples. The chain joins TRBV6-4 to TRBJ2-1, with D possibly matching TRBD1 (5 bases). The CDR3 reads CASSAWAGTYNEQFF. In nucleotides, the CDR3 is TGTGCCAGCAGCGCGTGGGCAGGGACCTACAATGAGCAGTTCTTC.